One T cell receptor beta chain is described in this entry. What it recognizes is unknown. This sample is part of a study of shared clonotypes between healthy human individuals. Study-wide context: Each donor contributed plates that comprised three CD4 naive, three CD4 memory, two CD8 naive and one CD8 memory. General study results and limits: Non-shared clonotypes had lower generation probabilities than those shared by all four donors.

Several immunoSEQ plates held equal portions of the genomic DNA taken from each subset. Measured with immunoSEQ multiplex PCR; TCRdb has only the in-frame clones, and not every one. This table holds about 1.5 million clones, roughly 96% found once. Sequenced sample: naive CD4+ T cells sorted from blood. The subset here: CD45RA+ positively selected. The receptor was derived from a man aged 25 to 45 in good health.

CDR3 residues: CASSWGTRIQETQYF. CDR3 bases: TGTGCCAGCAGCTGGGGGACTAGGATTCAAGAGACCCAGTACTTC. The J gene is TRBJ2-5, the V gene TRBV28, with 8 bases that match TRBD2. Per the germline V gene, CDR1 is MDHEN and CDR2 is SYDVKM. V shed 6 bases and J 2 bases; nucleotides not matched to a gene: 8. The CDR3 contains 15 residues.